This T cell receptor beta chain originates from a study of human T cells and chemical hapten exposure. Study-wide background: For the roughly 25-week duration of the study, patients were given weekly doses of diphenylcyclopropenone on the scalp. Small discrepancies in pooled library volume mainly accounted for the varying TCR yields per sample.

Broader study findings: There was alopecia in the donors, so their immune response may differ from that of healthy people.

It was the library that attached unique molecular identifiers to individual cDNA molecules. TCRdb re-called the RACE reads with MiXCR, one entry per CDR3 protein. The sample lists more than 65,000 distinct CDR3 sequences, 10% to 13% seen once, with about 1.3% in the top ten. Described time point: patch test 1, 2 weeks after DPC sensitization. Treatment specified: therapeutic diphenylcyclopropenone sensitization with weekly scalp DPC. As regards this clonotype: Antigen: not known.

This receptor was taken from a woman in her forties or fifties with alopecia areata. Some clones in this sample may be carry-over from other donors' samples. This material consisted of whole blood, taken in connection with sensitization to the hapten diphenylcyclopropenone (DPC).

DNA of the CDR3: TGTGCCACCAGTGATCCGCGGGGCCGCACAGATACGCAGTATTTT. This gives the protein CATSDPRGRTDTQYF. This rearrangement joins TRBV24-1 to TRBJ2-3; weak D call: TRBD2 (6 bases). Germline CDR1 and CDR2: KGHDR and SFDVKD. Trimming stripped 3 bases from V and 1 base from J, with 10 bases between. The CDR3 totals 15 residues.